This T cell receptor (beta chain) was observed in a study of shared clonotypes between healthy human individuals. The length of the CDR3 is 15 residues. Germline-derived CDR1 and CDR2 are MGHDK and SYGVNS. Trimming removed 2 bases from V and 2 bases from J, with 10 bases in between. Repertoires were generated with immunoSEQ multiplex PCR, while TCRdb's copy carries only in-frame clones and drops some. The table lists about 640,000 clones, approximately 79% of them singletons, with approximately 2% in the top ten. Sequencing was performed on memory CD4+ T cells sorted from blood. Subset meaning: CD45RA-negative fraction. The chain combines TRBV25-1 with TRBJ1-5; D is perhaps TRBD1 (5 bases). The source of this sequence is a woman aged 25 to 45 in good health. The CDR3 loop is CASSEGTGGNQPQHF. The CDR3 DNA is TGTGCCAGCAGTGAAGGTACAGGCGGCAATCAGCCCCAGCATTTT.